The 21 T cell receptor beta chains below were found in one sample sequenced in a study of beta chain features in type 1 diabetes. Study outcomes and limitations: The study found moderately but significantly shorter TCRB CDR3s in all four CD4+ subsets of Type 1 diabetes patients.

Their recognized antigens are unknown. cDNA synthesis used the whole RNA isolate, giving expressed TCRB sequences. Sequencing was performed with immunoSEQ multiplex PCR; in TCRdb, only in-frame clones are kept and a portion is missing. The sample has around 240,000 clones, roughly 16% seen once. The sequenced material came from naive CD4+ T cells from blood. These receptors originate from a man under 40 with type 1 diabetes.

This chain connects TRBV28 to TRBJ2-3; unclear D gene. The germline V gene encodes CDR1 MDHEN and CDR2 SYDVKM. The germline V and J ends were trimmed by 1 base and 5 bases, with 4 bases remaining between them. This CDR3 is 12 amino acids long. CDR3 amino acids: CASSLSRDTQYF. DNA of the CDR3: TGTGCCAGCAGTTTATCGCGAGATACGCAGTATTTT.

In this sample, this clone turned up a few times. This chain connects TRBV19 to TRBJ2-1, with D tentatively TRBD1 (5 bases). Germline loops: CDR1 LNHDA, CDR2 SQIVND (reference sequence). The CDR3 covers 14 residues. V was shortened by 1 base and J by 2 bases, with 6 bases between the two germline ends. The CDR3 sequence: CASSIGQPYNEQFF. The CDR3 DNA reads as TGTGCCAGTAGTATAGGACAGCCCTACAATGAGCAGTTCTTC.

The genes are TRBV5-1 and TRBJ2-1; D may correspond to TRBD1 or TRBD2 (5 bases each). The length of the CDR3 is 15 residues. The V gene's germline CDR1 is SGHRS and CDR2 YFSETQ. The V gene lost 4 bases and the J gene lost 0 bases, with 11 bases spanning the gap. CDR3 bases: TGCGCCAGCAGCGCAGAGGGGAGCTCCTACAATGAGCAGTTCTTC. As protein: CASSAEGSSYNEQFF.

Of note for this clone: Other DNA sequences of this sample code for an identical CDR3. The rearrangement links TRBV18 to TRBJ1-5; 7 bases line up with TRBD1. Germline assignment: CDR1 KGHSH and CDR2 LQKENI. V dropped 3 bases and J dropped 2; count of bases not matched to a gene: 1. The CDR3 loop spans 14 amino acids. CDR3 in amino acids: CASSPGTGNQPQHF. The DNA of the CDR3 is TGTGCCAGCTCACCTGGGACAGGCAATCAGCCCCAGCATTTT.

This clone has more than one count but fewer than ten. The chain couples TRBV7-9 to TRBJ2-7; tentatively, D is TRBD1 (6 bases). Trimming left V 4 bases short and J 0 bases short, with 10 bases between. CDR1 and CDR2 (germline): SEHNR, FQNEAQ (reference sequence). CDR3 size: 14 residues. The CDR3 DNA follows: TGTGCCAGCAGCTGGACAGAAAGCTCCTACGAGCAGTACTTC. Protein: CASSWTESSYEQYF.

This chain links TRBV14 with TRBJ1-2; D gene ambiguous. Trimming cost V 2 bases and J 8 bases, with 9 bases left between them. CDR3 length: 12 residues. CDR1 is SGHDN, CDR2 FVKESK, per germline. CDR3 nucleotide sequence: TGTGCCAGCAGCCAACTTACCCTGGGCTACACCTTC. It encodes CASSQLTLGYTF.

This clone occurred a few times. The chain is built from TRBV30 and TRBJ1-2; no reliable D call. The germline V gene has CDR1 GTSNPN and CDR2 SVGIG (reference sequence). This CDR3 comprises 12 residues. Trimming removed 2 bases from V and 4 bases from J, with 8 bases in between. Here the CDR3 reads CAWSPNPYGYTF. CDR3 sequence (DNA): TGTGCCTGGAGTCCAAACCCCTATGGCTACACCTTC.

This chain uses TRBV29-1 with TRBJ2-7; D ambiguous. Germline V gene sequence: CDR1 SQVTM, CDR2 ANQGSEA. CDR3 length: 11 residues. The V gene lost 4 bases and the J gene lost 3 bases, with 7 bases spanning the gap. The DNA for the CDR3 is TGCAGCGTTGGTGAGTACTACGAGCAGTACTTC. It encodes CSVGEYYEQYF.

This clone was counted a few times. The V and J genes are TRBV29-1 and TRBJ1-5, with D unclear. Germline CDR1 and CDR2: SQVTM and ANQGSEA. The germline V and J ends were trimmed by 4 bases and 1 base, with 11 bases remaining between them. The CDR3 runs to 14 residues. CDR3 amino acids: CSVVDPHSNQPQHF. The CDR3 region has the DNA TGCAGCGTTGTTGACCCTCACAGCAATCAGCCCCAGCATTTT.

This clone turned up a few times. Within the sample, other DNA sequences also encode this same CDR3. The chain uses TRBV29-1 and TRBJ2-5, with TRBD2 as a possible D gene (6 bases). The V and J ends lost 3 bases and 5 bases respectively, with 10 bases between them. The germline V gene encodes CDR1 SQVTM and CDR2 ANQGSEA. The CDR3 extends over 12 amino acids. CDR3: CSVDPGEETQYF. In DNA form, the CDR3 reads TGCAGCGTTGACCCGGGGGAGGAGACCCAGTACTTC.

This clone turned up a few times. The chain uses TRBV14 and TRBJ1-2; D is possibly TRBD1 (6 bases). From germline, CDR1 is SGHDN and CDR2 FVKESK. The length of the CDR3 is 15 residues. Trimming left V 4 bases short and J 2 bases short, with 14 bases between. The CDR3 nucleotides read TGTGCCAGCAGCCCTCCCGGGGGGCCCAACTATGGCTACACCTTC. Its translation: CASSPPGGPNYGYTF.

This clone turned up a few times. Other DNA sequences in the sample encode the same CDR3. The chain's CDR3 is CASSLGQGQETQYF. The CDR3 DNA is TGCGCCAGCAGCCTCGGACAGGGGCAAGAGACCCAGTACTTC. The rearrangement uses TRBV5-1 and TRBJ2-5, with 9 bases fitting TRBD1. The J segment lost 2 bases and the V segment lost 4 bases, leaving 3 bases of the junction unmatched. The CDR3 has 14 residues. CDR1 is SGHRS, CDR2 YFSETQ, per germline.

The chain joins TRBV6-5 to TRBJ1-1, with unresolved D. The CDR3 is 11 amino acids. CDR1 and CDR2 (germline): MNHEY, SVGAGI. V was shortened by 7 bases and J by 5 bases, with 8 bases between the two germline ends. The CDR3 DNA reads as TGTGCCAGCAATGCGGGAACTGAAGCTTTCTTT. It is translated as CASNAGTEAFF.

This clone has only a few counts. The chain combines TRBV29-1 with TRBJ2-3, with D perhaps TRBD2 (6 bases). The CDR3 runs to 14 residues. V lost 4 bases, J lost 1 base, and 12 bases lay in between. Looked up from germline, CDR1 is SQVTM and CDR2 is ANQGSEA. CDR3 protein: CSVGRVLRTDTQYF. CDR3 sequence (DNA): TGCAGCGTTGGGAGGGTCCTTCGCACAGATACGCAGTATTTT.

The genes are TRBV7-8 and TRBJ2-1; TRBD2 matches 13 bases. J lost 5 bases, V lost 2 bases, and 6 bases had no gene match. This CDR3 is 17 amino acids long. CDR1 SGHVS and CDR2 FQNEAQ come from the germline V gene. The CDR3 DNA is TGTGCCAGCAGCTTATACATTGGACTAGCGGGAGACAATGAGCAGTTCTTC. Translated, it gives CASSLYIGLAGDNEQFF.

This clone occurred once. V is TRBV27 and J is TRBJ2-4, with unresolved D. Germline V gene lookup returns CDR1 MNHEY and CDR2 SMNVEV (reference sequence). The V gene lost 1 base and the J gene lost 0 bases, with 7 bases spanning the gap. The CDR3 is 15 amino acids. The CDR3 loop is CASSLFPQAKNIQYF. In DNA form, the CDR3 reads TGTGCCAGCAGTTTATTCCCCCAAGCCAAAAACATTCAGTACTTC.

This clone turned up a few times. The chain links TRBV7-9 to TRBJ2-5; 7 bases are a match to TRBD1. Losses at the gene ends were 5 bases for V and 5 bases for J; bases not matched to a gene: 8. The CDR3 is 14 amino acids. The germline V gene encodes CDR1 SEHNR and CDR2 FQNEAQ (reference sequence). In DNA form, the CDR3 reads TGTGCCAGCAGCCATAGGGGACAGAGGGAGACCCAGTACTTC. Amino acid sequence: CASSHRGQRETQYF.

The rearrangement joins TRBV25-1 to TRBJ2-1; 8 positions agree with TRBD1. Germline loops: CDR1 MGHDK, CDR2 SYGVNS. The ends lost 5 bases at V and 4 bases at J; junction bases unmatched: 13. The CDR3 runs to 17 residues. The CDR3 region is CASSTRSGGLGYNEQFF. The CDR3 bases are TGTGCCAGCAGTACACGATCAGGGGGCCTCGGGTACAATGAGCAGTTCTTC.

The gene calls are TRBV30 and TRBJ2-3; 9 bases fit TRBD1. The CDR3 is 14 amino acids. Germline assignment: CDR1 GTSNPN and CDR2 SVGIG (reference sequence). With 3 bases clipped from V and 1 base from J, the junction kept 2 bases outside the gene matches. CDR3 coding DNA: TGTGCCTGGAGCCGACAGGGGGGCACAGATACGCAGTATTTT. It specifies CAWSRQGGTDTQYF.

This chain connects TRBV5-1 to TRBJ2-1, with D possibly matching TRBD1 (5 bases). This CDR3 spans 15 amino acids. Deletions cut 4 bases from V and 0 bases from J, with 11 bases between. Germline loops: CDR1 SGHRS, CDR2 YFSETQ. The CDR3 DNA reads TGCGCCAGCAGCGCTGGGGCGGTCTCCTACAATGAGCAGTTCTTC. It yields the protein CASSAGAVSYNEQFF.

This rearrangement joins TRBV29-1 to TRBJ2-1; 9 nucleotides agree with TRBD2. In germline, CDR1 is SQVTM, CDR2 ANQGSEA. V lost 7 bases, J lost 4 bases, and 11 bases stayed unmatched. This CDR3 region has 15 residues. CDR3 bases: TGCAGCGCCGCTAAGACTAGCGGAGTTTACAATGAGCAGTTCTTC. Protein: CSAAKTSGVYNEQFF.